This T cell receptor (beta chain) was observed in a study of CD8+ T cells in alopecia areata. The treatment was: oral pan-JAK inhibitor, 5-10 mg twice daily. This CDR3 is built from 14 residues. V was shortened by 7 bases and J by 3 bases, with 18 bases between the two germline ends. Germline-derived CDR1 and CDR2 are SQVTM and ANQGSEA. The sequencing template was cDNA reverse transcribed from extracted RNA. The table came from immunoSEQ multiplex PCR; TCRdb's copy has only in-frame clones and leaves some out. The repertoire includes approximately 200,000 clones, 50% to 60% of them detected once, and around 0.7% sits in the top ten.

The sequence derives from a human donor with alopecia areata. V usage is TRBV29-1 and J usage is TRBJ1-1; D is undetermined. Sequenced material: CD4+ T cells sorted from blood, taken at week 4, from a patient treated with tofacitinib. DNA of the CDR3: TGCAGCGCCGAGGATGGGTTTGGGCACACTGAAGCTTTCTTT. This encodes CSAEDGFGHTEAFF.